This T cell receptor beta chain was obtained from a study of T cell responses to AZD1222 COVID-19 vaccine. Study-level points and caveats: The number of AZD1222 recipients seropositive at baseline was only five or six. Following two doses of AZD1222, Spike-specific TCR breadth and depth rose. Spike was spanned by vaccine-associated CD4 TCRs, which were dominant at 160-218 and 743-854. Epitopes outside B.1.351 and B.1.1.7 mutated regions reportedly drew nearly half of spike TCRs.

For this clone: What it binds is not known.

Here immunoSEQ multiplex PCR was the method, and the copy in TCRdb shows in-frame clones only, minus some. The sample consists of fewer than 75,000 clones, just over 90% of them appearing once. Trimming took off 5 bases at V and 3 bases at J, with 18 bases between the two ends. This CDR3 is built from 16 residues. CDR1 SGHTA and CDR2 FQGNSA come from the germline V gene. The sample consisted of peripheral blood, taken 28 days after the second dose of the MenACWY control vaccine. V is TRBV7-2 and J is TRBJ2-3; D is possibly TRBD1 or TRBD2 (5 bases each). The receptor comes from an adult who received the MenACWY meningococcal vaccine as a control. CDR3 region: CASSMGPQGITDTQYF. The DNA of the CDR3 is TGTGCCAGCAGCATGGGACCCCAGGGTATAACAGATACGCAGTATTTT.